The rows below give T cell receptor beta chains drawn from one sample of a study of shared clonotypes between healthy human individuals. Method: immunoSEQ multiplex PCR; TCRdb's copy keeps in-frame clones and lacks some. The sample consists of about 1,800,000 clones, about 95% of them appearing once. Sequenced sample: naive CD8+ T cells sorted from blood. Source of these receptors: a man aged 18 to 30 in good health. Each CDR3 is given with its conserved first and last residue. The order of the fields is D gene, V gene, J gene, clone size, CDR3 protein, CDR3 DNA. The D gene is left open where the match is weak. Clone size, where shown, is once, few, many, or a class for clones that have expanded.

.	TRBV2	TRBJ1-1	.	CASIGRLNAPNTEAFF	TGTGCCAGCATCGGGCGGCTCAACGCCCCGAACACTGAAGCTTTCTTT
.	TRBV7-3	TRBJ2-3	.	CASSPTYRDPREGERDTQYF	TGTGCCAGCAGCCCGACCTATCGGGACCCAAGAGAGGGGGAGAGAGATACGCAGTATTTT
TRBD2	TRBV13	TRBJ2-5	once	CASTTPPGGRETQYF	TGTGCCAGCACCACGCCACCGGGGGGAAGGGAGACCCAGTACTTC
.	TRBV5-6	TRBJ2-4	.	CASSPGYENIQYF	TGTGCCAGCAGCCCGGGGTACGAAAACATTCAGTACTTC
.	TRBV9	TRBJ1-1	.	CASSVGLRATEAFF	TGTGCCAGCAGCGTAGGTCTGAGAGCGACTGAAGCTTTCTTT
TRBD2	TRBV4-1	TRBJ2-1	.	CASSQGLAGGREQFF	TGCGCCAGCAGCCAAGGACTAGCGGGAGGGCGGGAGCAGTTCTTC
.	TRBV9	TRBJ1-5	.	CASSTNGGNQPQHF	TGTGCCAGCAGTACCAATGGAGGCAATCAGCCCCAGCATTTT
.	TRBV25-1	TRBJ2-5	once	CASSLQSSNTETQYF	TGTGCCAGCAGTTTACAATCGAGCAACACGGAGACCCAGTACTTC
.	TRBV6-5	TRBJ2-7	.	CASSPPGYEQYF	TGTGCCAGCAGCCCCCCAGGGTACGAGCAGTACTTC
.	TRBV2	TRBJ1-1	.	CASSEEVHTEAFF	TGTGCCAGCAGTGAAGAGGTGCATACTGAAGCTTTCTTT
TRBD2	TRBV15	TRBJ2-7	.	CATSSTSGYYEQYF	TGTGCCACCAGCAGCACTAGCGGATACTACGAGCAGTACTTC
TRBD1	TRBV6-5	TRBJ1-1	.	CASSYQIDRGHTEAFF	TGTGCCAGCAGTTATCAAATCGACAGGGGACACACTGAAGCTTTCTTT
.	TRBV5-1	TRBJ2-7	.	CASSLAGLSYEQYF	TGCGCCAGCAGCTTGGCCGGGCTGTCCTACGAGCAGTACTTC
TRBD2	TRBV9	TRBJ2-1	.	CASSVVSGGGNEQFF	TGTGCCAGCAGCGTAGTGAGCGGGGGAGGGAATGAGCAGTTCTTC
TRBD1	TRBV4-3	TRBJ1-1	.	CASSQDSGGTTEAFF	TGCGCCAGCAGCCAAGATTCAGGGGGGACCACTGAAGCTTTCTTT
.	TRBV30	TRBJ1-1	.	CAWSVGGTEAFF	TGTGCCTGGAGTGTAGGGGGGACTGAAGCTTTCTTT